This entry lists 28 T cell receptor beta chains sequenced from one sample in a study of blood T cells in healthy people across ages. Next came a second PCR, run for 7 to 11 cycles, which used a sample-barcoded 5' primer along with a J-beta primer mix. TCRdb called the 5' RACE reads again in MiXCR, with one record for every CDR3 protein. The table has some 1.6 million distinct CDR3 sequences, about 31% seen once. Specimen: blood. The receptors were sampled from a woman in her twenties or thirties in good health.

This clonotype has just a few counts. This rearrangement joins TRBV25-1 to TRBJ2-3, with D possibly being TRBD2 (5 bases). Between the trimmed V and J ends, which lost 6 bases and 4 bases, there was a span of 17 bases. The CDR3 loop spans 15 amino acids. Germline CDR1 and CDR2: MGHDK and SYGVNS. CDR3 nucleotides: TGTGCCAGCAGCGACACAGTAGTCGGGGCAGATACGCAGTATTTT. It yields the protein CASSDTVVGADTQYF.

This clonotype was observed many times. The rearrangement links TRBV20-1 to TRBJ2-1; D gene uncertain. CDR1 DFQATT and CDR2 SNEGSKA come from the germline V gene (reference sequence). The CDR3 covers 10 residues. V lost 4 bases, J lost 6 bases, and 4 bases lay in between. The CDR3 loop is CSATLNEQFF. CDR3 nucleotides: TGCAGTGCTACTCTCAATGAGCAGTTCTTC.

Of note for this clonotype: An end of the junction does not agree with germline; a read error may underlie this. CDR3 region: CASSPILAGAQGTQYF. The CDR3 nucleotides are TGCGCCAGCAGCCCCATACTAGCGGGGGCTCAAGGGACCCAGTACTTC. The rearrangement links TRBV5-1 to TRBJ2-5; 11 bases agree with TRBD2. CDR3 length: 16 residues. In germline, CDR1 is SGHRS, CDR2 YFSETQ. The whole variable domain, filled in from reference TRBV5-1 and TRBJ2-5, reads KAGVTQTPRYLIKTRGQQVTLSCSPISGHRSVSWYQQTPGQGLQFLFEYFSETQRNKGNFPGRFSGRQFSNSRSEMNVSTLELGDSALYLCASSPILAGAQGTQYFGPGTRLLVL.

This clonotype showed up many times. The rearrangement uses TRBV4-1 and TRBJ2-4; TRBD2 matches at 9 bases. The germline CDR1 and CDR2 sequences are MGHRA and YSYEKL. CDR3 length: 16 residues. The J segment lost 13 bases and the V segment lost 1 base, leaving 14 bases of the junction unmatched. CDR3 sequence reads: CASSQGFQRGAREQYF. For the CDR3, the DNA is TGCGCCAGCAGCCAAGGGTTTCAGCGGGGGGCGAGGGAGCAGTACTTC.

The chain employs TRBV3-1 and TRBJ2-1, with a weak D call TRBD1 (5 bases). CDR1 LGHDT and CDR2 YNNKEL come from the germline V gene (reference sequence). V lost 7 bases and J 15 bases, leaving 16 bases between the germline ends. The CDR3 spans 11 residues. CDR3 region: CASIQGGNLFF. CDR3 in DNA: TGTGCCAGCATCCAGGGCGGCAACCTGTTCTTC.

The count of this clonotype is one. The J gene is TRBJ1-2, the V gene TRBV7-2, with a tentative D call TRBD1 (5 bases). The germline V gene has CDR1 SGHTA and CDR2 FQGNSA. This CDR3 region has 14 residues. The V end was cut by 1 base, the J end by 6 bases, with 12 bases between. The CDR3 nucleotides are TGTGCCAGCAGCTTAGACGCCCAGGGTAATGGCTACACCTTC. Translated, it gives CASSLDAQGNGYTF.

This clonotype has at least ten counts. V and J are TRBV12-3 or TRBV12-4 and TRBJ2-1, with a tentative D call TRBD2 (6 bases). Trimming took 4 bases from V and 0 from J, leaving 7 bases between them. The CDR3 length is 14 residues. CDR3: CASSSGSSYNEQFF. The CDR3 DNA reads as TGTGCCAGCAGTTCCGGGAGCTCCTACAATGAGCAGTTCTTC.

The chain joins TRBV12-3 or TRBV12-4 to TRBJ2-7; no definite D call. This CDR3 is 12 amino acids long. Trimming removed 2 bases at V and 8 bases at J, with 10 bases between. In DNA form, the CDR3 reads TGTGCCAGCAGTTTAATTGAGTCTCAGCAGTACTTC. Translated, it gives CASSLIESQQYF.

This clonotype was found a few times. Compared with germline, one end of the junction differs, possibly owing to a read error. V and J are TRBV12-3 or TRBV12-4 and TRBJ1-2; D remains unclear. The CDR3 contains 14 residues. In nucleotides, the CDR3 is TGTACCAGCAGTTTAGGTACGGCCAACGTTGGCTACACCTTC. This encodes CTSSLGTANVGYTF.

This clonotype was observed a handful of times. The chain has TRBV12-3 or TRBV12-4 and TRBJ2-5; D remains ambiguous. The CDR3 has 13 amino acids. Trimming removed 10 bases at V and 1 base at J, with 13 bases between. In DNA form, the CDR3 reads TGTGCCAACAGAAGGACGGGCCAAGAGACCCAGTACTTC. Translating it yields CANRRTGQETQYF.

The sample holds a few counts of this clonotype. The chain links TRBV9 to TRBJ1-2, with D tentatively TRBD1 (6 bases). The CDR3 consists of 14 residues. Trimming took off 0 bases at V and 8 bases at J, with 14 bases between the two ends. Germline CDR1 and CDR2: SGDLS and YYNGEE. In nucleotides, the CDR3 is TGTGCCAGCAGCGTAGAACAGGGAGTAAAAGGCTACACCTTC. It translates to CASSVEQGVKGYTF. Drawing the rest from reference TRBV9 and TRBJ1-2, the complete variable domain is DSGVTQTPKHLITATGQRVTLRCSPRSGDLSVYWYQQSLDQGLQFLIQYYNGEERAKGNILERFSAQQFPDLHSELNLSSLELGDSALYFCASSVEQGVKGYTFGSGTRLTVV.

Comment on this clonotype: The junction and the germline gene differ at one end; a read error may be behind it. The chain employs TRBV3-1 and TRBJ2-4; possible D gene TRBD2, 5 bases. CDR3 size: 11 residues. Germline CDR1 LGHDT, CDR2 YNNKEL (reference sequence). In DNA, the CDR3 is TGTGCCAGCAGCCTTGGCGGGCCCCCGGACTTC. Translation gives CASSLGGPPDF.

Notes on this clonotype: At one end, the junction sequence differs from germline, possibly due to a read error. The chain links TRBV10-1 to TRBJ2-7; TRBD2 aligns across 8 bases. The CDR3 is 14 residues long. Germline lookup yields CDR1 WNHNN and CDR2 SYGVQD (reference sequence). CDR3 amino acids: CGSSEGSAGGQQYF. Written as DNA, the CDR3 is TGCGGCAGCAGTGAGGGGAGTGCGGGGGGCCAGCAGTACTTC.

CDR3 amino acids: CASSALRTGSIEGYTF. For the CDR3, the DNA is TGTGCCAGCAGCGCTCTTCGGACAGGGAGCATTGAAGGCTACACCTTC. This sequence joins TRBV9 and TRBJ1-2; TRBD1 matches at 8 bases. Germline CDR1 is SGDLS and CDR2 is YYNGEE. This CDR3 has 16 residues. The V and J ends lost 3 bases and 8 bases, in that order; junction bases with no gene match: 15.

V gene TRBV30 combines with J gene TRBJ2-4; tentatively, D is TRBD1 or TRBD2 (5 bases each). The CDR3 spans 14 residues. Germline values: CDR1 GTSNPN, CDR2 SVGIG (reference sequence). Trimming removed 3 bases from V and 6 bases from J, with 15 bases in between. This CDR3 reads CAWSDGTGRNIQYF. CDR3 bases: TGTGCCTGGAGCGACGGGACGGGAAGAAACATTCAGTACTTC.

The genes are TRBV9 and TRBJ2-5, with 8 bases identical to TRBD1. This CDR3 region has 15 residues. The V gene end was trimmed by 0 bases and the J gene end by 5 bases; junction bases not matched to a gene: 6. Per the germline V gene, CDR1 is SGDLS and CDR2 is YYNGEE. CDR3 protein: CASSVVSGGLETQYF. CDR3 in DNA: TGTGCCAGCAGCGTAGTCTCAGGGGGCTTGGAGACCCAGTACTTC. Supplemented by reference TRBV9 and TRBJ2-5, the full variable domain reads DSGVTQTPKHLITATGQRVTLRCSPRSGDLSVYWYQQSLDQGLQFLIQYYNGEERAKGNILERFSAQQFPDLHSELNLSSLELGDSALYFCASSVVSGGLETQYFGPGTRLLVL.

The chain recombines TRBV20-1 with TRBJ2-3, with D possibly being TRBD1 or TRBD2 (5 bases each). Germline V CDR1 and CDR2: DFQATT, SNEGSKA (reference sequence). This CDR3 contains 16 residues. Trimming left V 5 bases short and J 6 bases short, with 24 bases between. CDR3: CSADFPGPALGDTQYF. The CDR3 nucleotides read TGCAGTGCTGATTTTCCGGGACCAGCGTTGGGTGATACGCAGTATTTT.

The rearrangement uses TRBV2 and TRBJ2-3, with D possibly TRBD1 on 6 matching bases. Deletions cut 4 bases from V and 1 base from J, with 12 bases between. Germline V lookup: CDR1 SNHLY, CDR2 FYNNEI. The length of the CDR3 is 15 residues. The CDR3, as DNA: TGTGCCAGCAGTGTTGGGACACGAGGCACAGATACGCAGTATTTT. Its translation: CASSVGTRGTDTQYF. The full variable domain, in which reference TRBV2 and TRBJ2-3 provide the parts outside the CDR3, is EPEVTQTPSHQVTQMGQEVILRCVPISNHLYFYWYRQILGQKVEFLVSFYNNEISEKSEIFDDQFSVERPDGSNFTLKIRSTKLEDSAMYFCASSVGTRGTDTQYFGPGTRLTVL.

DNA of the CDR3: TGTGCCAGCAGCTTTTCACTAGATATGGGACAGGCGGGAGATACGCAGTATTTT. Amino acids: CASSFSLDMGQAGDTQYF. This chain connects TRBV7-8 to TRBJ2-3; 8 bases agree with TRBD1. The trim removed 3 bases at V and 5 bases at J, leaving 16 bases unmatched. The CDR3 runs to 18 residues. The germline gives CDR1 SGHVS, CDR2 FQNEAQ.

This clonotype was seen a few times. V and J are TRBV9 and TRBJ2-7, with 8 bases identical to TRBD1. The closer fit of TRBJ2-5 to the DNA end suggests the J call may be wrong. The germline gives CDR1 SGDLS, CDR2 YYNGEE. The CDR3 has 14 amino acids. CDR3 amino acids: CASSVGTGLETQYF. The CDR3 bases are TGTGCCAGCAGCGTAGGGACAGGGCTGGAGACCCAGTACTTC.

This clonotype was seen a handful of times. The genes are TRBV4-1 and TRBJ2-3; the match to TRBD2 covers 11 bases. With V trimmed by 1 base and J by 5 bases, 14 bases remained unmatched. CDR1 and CDR2 from the germline V gene are MGHRA and YSYEKL. The CDR3 has 19 amino acids. CDR3 residues: CASSQVPLAGGRGIDTQYF. For the CDR3, the DNA is TGCGCCAGCAGCCAAGTTCCCCTAGCGGGGGGCAGAGGCATAGATACGCAGTATTTT.

This chain uses TRBV4-1 with TRBJ2-1; TRBD2 matches 11 bases. Germline CDR1 is MGHRA and CDR2 is YSYEKL. With V trimmed by 1 base and J by 6 bases, 14 bases remained unmatched. This CDR3 comprises 19 residues. In DNA, the CDR3 is TGCGCCAGCAGCCAAGGGGGATCGACTAGCGGGACGAAACTCAATGAGCAGTTCTTC. It yields the protein CASSQGGSTSGTKLNEQFF.

This chain uses TRBV7-2 with TRBJ1-2, with D perhaps TRBD1 (6 bases). The CDR3 length is 16 residues. CDR1 is SGHTA, CDR2 FQGNSA, per germline. Trimming removed 4 bases at V and 2 bases at J, with 17 bases between. CDR3 sequence (DNA): TGTGCCAGCAGCTACCGGGGTAACCAGGGGAACTATGGCTACACCTTC. The encoded protein is CASSYRGNQGNYGYTF. Full variable domain (missing parts from reference TRBV7-2 and TRBJ1-2): GAGVSQSPSNKVTEKGKDVELRCDPISGHTALYWYRQSLGQGLEFLIYFQGNSAPDKSGLPSDRFSAERTGGSVSTLTIQRTQQEDSAVYLCASSYRGNQGNYGYTFGSGTRLTVV.

The rearrangement joins TRBV25-1 to TRBJ2-1, with D possibly TRBD2 on 5 matching bases. The V gene's germline CDR1 is MGHDK and CDR2 SYGVNS. CDR3 length equals 14 residues. The V end was cut by 5 bases, the J end by 8 bases, with 16 bases between. CDR3 DNA: TGTGCCAGCAGTATCGAGACTACCGTATATGAGCAGTTCTTC. Translating gives CASSIETTVYEQFF.

The J gene is TRBJ2-1, the V gene TRBV4-2; D may correspond to TRBD1 or TRBD2 (5 bases each). The CDR3 covers 14 residues. V lost 4 bases to trimming and J lost 8 bases, with 15 bases between them. Germline V CDR1 and CDR2: LGHNA, YNFKEQ. CDR3 nucleotides: TGTGCCAGCAGCCCCAGGGCGGAGGCACATGAGCAGTTCTTC. Translating it yields CASSPRAEAHEQFF.

V gene TRBV7-2 combines with J gene TRBJ1-2; D not certain. The CDR3 has 13 residues. Germline loops: CDR1 SGHTA, CDR2 FQGNSA. The V end was cut by 3 bases, the J end by 8 bases, with 13 bases between. CDR3 nucleotide sequence: TGTGCCAGCAGCTTGTCCACGGGAAGCGGCTACACCTTC. It specifies CASSLSTGSGYTF.

This clonotype was seen more than once but under ten times. The genes are TRBV28 and TRBJ1-5; 7 bases agree with TRBD1. CDR1 and CDR2 from the germline V gene are MDHEN and SYDVKM. The V gene end was trimmed by 5 bases and the J gene end by 6 bases; junction bases not matched to a gene: 10. The CDR3 has 15 amino acids. CDR3 nucleotides: TGTGCCAGCAGTCCCTCGGTCAGGGGGGTTCAGCCCCAGCATTTT. Translated: CASSPSVRGVQPQHF.

The chain is built from TRBV5-1 and TRBJ2-5; D not resolved. Trimming took off 0 bases at V and 4 bases at J, with 16 bases between the two ends. CDR3 length: 16 amino acids. Germline loops: CDR1 SGHRS, CDR2 YFSETQ. The CDR3 region has the DNA TGCGCCAGCAGCTTGGGTACCCGCCCGGAAGGAGAGACCCAGTACTTC. Its protein is CASSLGTRPEGETQYF.